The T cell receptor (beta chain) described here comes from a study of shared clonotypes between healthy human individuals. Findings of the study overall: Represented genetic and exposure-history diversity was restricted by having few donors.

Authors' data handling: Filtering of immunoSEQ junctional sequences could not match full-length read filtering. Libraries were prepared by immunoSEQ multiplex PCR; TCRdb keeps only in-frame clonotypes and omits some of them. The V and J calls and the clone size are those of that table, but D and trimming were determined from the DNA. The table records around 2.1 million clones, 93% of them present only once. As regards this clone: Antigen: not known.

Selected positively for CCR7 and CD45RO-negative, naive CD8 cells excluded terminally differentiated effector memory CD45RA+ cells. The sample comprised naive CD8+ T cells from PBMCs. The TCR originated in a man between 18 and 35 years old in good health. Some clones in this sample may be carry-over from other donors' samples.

The CDR3 sequence is CASRISGTGKEKLFF. The CDR3 nucleotides are TGTGCCAGCAGGATTTCCGGGACGGGGAAAGAAAAACTGTTTTTT. V is TRBV2 and J is TRBJ1-4; D perhaps matches TRBD1 (5 bases). From germline, CDR1 is SNHLY and CDR2 FYNNEI. V lost 6 bases, J lost 8 bases, and 19 bases lay in between. The CDR3 is made up of 15 amino acids.